These 3 T cell receptor beta chains share one sample of origin, sequenced in a study of shared clonotypes between healthy human individuals. Selected positively for CCR7 and CD45RO-negative, naive CD8 cells excluded terminally differentiated effector memory CD45RA+ cells. Generated by immunoSEQ multiplex PCR, the TCRdb table keeps only in-frame clones and is missing some. Among around 1,900,000 clones listed, roughly 95% were seen once. What was sequenced was naive CD8+ T cells from PBMCs. Receptors originate from a man aged 18 to 29 in good health. Some clones in this sample may be carry-over from other donors' samples.

This chain uses TRBV5-4 with TRBJ2-7; D gene uncertain. The CDR3 consists of 12 residues. Trimming took off 0 bases at V and 4 bases at J, with 5 bases between the two ends. Per germline, CDR1 SGHNT and CDR2 YYREEE (reference sequence). CDR3: CASSLGQYEQYF. The CDR3 nucleotides read TGTGCCAGCAGCTTGGGGCAGTACGAGCAGTACTTC.

The chain uses TRBV11-2 and TRBJ1-1, with a weak D call TRBD1 (6 bases). The CDR3 is made up of 14 amino acids. Germline V gene sequence: CDR1 SGHAT, CDR2 FQNNGV. V was cut by 6 bases and J by 13 bases, with 24 bases left in between. CDR3 sequence: CASSPTKGGREDFF. The CDR3 DNA reads as TGTGCCAGCAGTCCCACTAAAGGGGGGCGTGAGGATTTCTTT.

V is TRBV27 and J is TRBJ2-1; the match to TRBD2 covers 13 bases. The CDR3 consists of 18 residues. Trimming removed 2 bases from V and 6 bases from J; junction bases left unmatched: 10. The V gene's germline CDR1 is MNHEY and CDR2 SMNVEV (reference sequence). CDR3 sequence: CASSLPRLAGGLPNEQFF. The DNA of the CDR3 is TGTGCCAGCAGTTTACCTCGACTAGCGGGAGGATTGCCCAATGAGCAGTTCTTC.